Following are 4 T cell receptor beta chains from one sample sequenced in a study of blood T cell repertoires in COVID-19 (dated by TCRdb to the early 2020s). Library preparation employed the immunoSEQ multiplex PCR assay. TCRdb mirrors the immuneACCESS table, restricted to in-frame sequences. Some clones are absent from its copies; in checked studies, under half trace to an unresolved V gene, and the reason for the others is unknown. The sample records about 100,000 clones, about nine tenths of which are singletons. The top ten hold about 16% of the sample. The sample comprised peripheral blood. The source is a man between 45 and 60 years old with acute or convalescent COVID-19.

This chain links TRBV6-5 with TRBJ2-7; 7 bases map to TRBD1. The CDR3 totals 13 residues. Per the germline V gene, CDR1 is MNHEY and CDR2 is SVGAGI. Losses at the gene ends were 2 bases for V and 8 bases for J; bases not matched to a gene: 6. The CDR3 DNA follows: TGTGCCAGCAGTTACAACACAGGGGCTCAGCAGTACTTC. Protein: CASSYNTGAQQYF.

The count of this clone is one. The chain carries TRBV3-1 (or the pseudogene TRBV3-2) and TRBJ1-2; 7 bases are shared with TRBD1. There are 13 residues in the CDR3. V shed 2 bases, J shed 7 bases, and the junction held 4 bases outside the gene matches. CDR1 is LGHDT, CDR2 YNNKEL, per germline (reference sequence). The CDR3 here is CASSQLGQVGYTF. DNA for the CDR3: TGTGCCAGCAGCCAACTAGGACAGGTTGGCTACACCTTC.

The count of this clone is one. The chain is built from TRBV21-1 and TRBJ2-2; the table names TRBD1, a call not compared with the DNA. TRBV21-1 is labeled a pseudogene. CDR3 length: 16 amino acids. CDR3 in DNA: TGTGCCAGCAGCAAAAGGTGGACAGGGTCCACCGGGGAGCTGTTTTTT. Protein product: CASSKRWTGSTGELFF.

This chain connects TRBV6-5 to TRBJ2-7; 10 nucleotides align to TRBD1. The CDR3 extends over 14 amino acids. Germline V CDR1 and CDR2: MNHEY, SVGAGI. V lost 6 bases, J lost 4 bases, and 6 bases stayed unmatched. The CDR3 coding sequence is TGTGCCAGCAGCCCCCGGGACAGGGGATACGAGCAGTACTTC. Translated, it gives CASSPRDRGYEQYF.